This TCR beta chain came from a study of cytomegalovirus exposure and HLA in healthy donors. The study, taken as a whole, reports: Most TCR sequences proved rare, with some public TCRs found in many donors. By a later analysis, the bulk of CMV-associated TCR beta chains appeared HLA-restricted. Follow-up analysis later connected one missense variant in DCLRE1C with trimming of TCR beta V- and J-genes.

The PCR made use of 60 Vbeta and 13 Jbeta primers. Original data processing: About 12 million of 65 million to 95 million unique TCR beta chains were shared, per a later count. Clones were read by immunoSEQ multiplex PCR, and TCRdb kept only the in-frame ones, dropping some. V and J calls and clone size are given by that table; D and trimming were obtained from the DNA. The table includes a few hundred thousand clones, roughly 85% detected once. In its sample, this clone was seen a few times. Its specificity is not known. V lost 7 bases and J 1 base, leaving 4 bases between the germline ends. The CDR3 loop spans 12 amino acids. Germline assignment: CDR1 ENHRY and CDR2 SYGVKD.

What was sequenced was PBMCs. The receptor was derived from a man between 18 and 29 years old in good health and CMV-seronegative. This chain links TRBV10-3 with TRBJ2-2; no clear D gene. Here the CDR3 reads CAITLNTGELFF. For the CDR3, the DNA is TGTGCCATCACCCTGAACACCGGGGAGCTGTTTTTT.